Each of the 24 T cell receptor beta chains below was sequenced from the same sample in a study of T cells in localized non-small cell lung cancer. Data came from immunoSEQ multiplex PCR; TCRdb stores just in-frame clones and leaves some out. The data show approximately 32,000 clones, with more than 65% seen just once and about 18% held by the top ten. Specimen: peripheral blood, collected before any cancer treatment. The receptor set was obtained from a male donor older than 55 with stage III squamous cell lung carcinoma.

The chain has TRBV6-5 and TRBJ2-3; D possibly uses TRBD1 or TRBD2 (5 bases each). The CDR3 is 14 amino acids. The V gene lost 1 base and the J gene lost 11 bases, with 16 bases spanning the gap. Germline values: CDR1 MNHEY, CDR2 SVGAGI. The CDR3 sequence: CASSYYPRGAEQYF. CDR3 in DNA: TGTGCCAGCAGTTACTACCCACGGGGCGCGGAGCAGTATTTT.

The chain links TRBV30 to TRBJ2-2; D is ambiguous. Deletions cut 0 bases from V and 8 bases from J, with 10 bases between. Germline V gene data show CDR1 as GTSNPN and CDR2 as SVGIG (reference sequence). This CDR3 has 13 amino acids. CDR3 sequence: CAWSVGRRGELFF. The CDR3 nucleotides read TGTGCCTGGAGTGTTGGCCGGCGAGGGGAGCTGTTTTTT.

This clone was counted a single time. The J gene is TRBJ1-4, the V gene TRBV5-6; no firm D call. The CDR3 totals 15 residues. The germline V gene has CDR1 SGHDT and CDR2 YYEEEE. V was pared by 1 base and J by 8 bases, with 15 bases between. In DNA, the CDR3 is TGTGCCAGCAGCTTGATGAGGAGGGAAGGAGAAAAACTGTTTTTT. Translating gives CASSLMRREGEKLFF.

The chain carries TRBV30 and TRBJ2-2; weak D call: TRBD1 (5 bases). The CDR3 covers 13 residues. Germline CDR1 is GTSNPN and CDR2 is SVGIG (reference sequence). Trimming took 3 bases from V and 4 from J, leaving 9 bases between them. The CDR3 DNA sequence: TGTGCCTGGAGGGGGCAAAGCACCGGGGAGCTGTTTTTT. It yields the protein CAWRGQSTGELFF.

This clone is a singleton in its sample. The V gene is TRBV7-7, the J gene TRBJ2-1; TRBD2 might be the D (6 bases). This CDR3 contains 15 residues. Germline V lookup: CDR1 SSHAT, CDR2 FNYEAQ (reference sequence). Trimming removed 1 base at V and 0 bases at J, with 7 bases between. The CDR3 region is CASSLEGGSYNEQFF. Here the CDR3 DNA reads TGTGCCAGCAGCTTAGAGGGAGGCTCCTACAATGAGCAGTTCTTC.

This rearrangement joins TRBV30 to TRBJ2-1; TRBD2 agrees at 12 bases. V trimming: 4 bases; J trimming: 9 bases; junction bases outside the gene matches: 7. Germline CDR1 reads GTSNPN; CDR2 reads SVGIG (reference sequence). CDR3 length: 14 amino acids. The DNA for the CDR3 is TGTGCCTGGAATCTCCAGACTAGCGGGAGTGAGCAGTTCTTC. Its protein product is CAWNLQTSGSEQFF.

The chain recombines TRBV9 with TRBJ2-7, with D tentatively TRBD2 (6 bases). Germline-derived CDR1 and CDR2 are SGDLS and YYNGEE. The CDR3 is 16 amino acids. The V end lost 0 bases, the J end lost 2 bases, and 15 bases lay between the germline ends. The CDR3 reads CASSVGDSGGAYEQYF. In nucleotides, the CDR3 is TGTGCCAGCAGCGTAGGGGATAGCGGCGGGGCCTACGAGCAGTACTTC.

This chain connects TRBV2 to TRBJ2-5; 8 positions agree with TRBD2. Trimming at V came to 7 bases and at J to 3 bases, leaving 10 bases not matched to a gene. This CDR3 has 15 residues. The germline V gene has CDR1 SNHLY and CDR2 FYNNEI. The CDR3 sequence: CASTRSGGGEETQYF. CDR3 sequence (DNA): TGTGCCAGCACACGGTCCGGGGGGGGTGAAGAGACCCAGTACTTC.

The rearrangement joins TRBV6-5 to TRBJ2-4; 7 nucleotides align to TRBD2. The CDR3 covers 16 residues. The J segment lost 1 base and the V segment lost 0 bases, leaving 3 bases of the junction unmatched. Germline-derived CDR1 and CDR2 are MNHEY and SVGAGI. The CDR3 DNA reads as TGTGCCAGCAGTTACTCGATACTAGCGGCCAAAAACATTCAGTACTTC. Translated: CASSYSILAAKNIQYF.

This clone was observed once. V is TRBV2 and J is TRBJ1-1; unclear D gene. The length of the CDR3 is 13 residues. CDR1 and CDR2 from the germline V gene are SNHLY and FYNNEI. Trimming took 3 bases from V and 0 from J, leaving 5 bases between them. The CDR3 sequence: CASSEELNTEAFF. In nucleotides, the CDR3 is TGTGCCAGCAGTGAGGAGTTGAACACTGAAGCTTTCTTT.

This rearrangement joins TRBV29-1 to TRBJ2-4, with a weak D call TRBD1 (6 bases). Trimming pared 3 bases from V and 8 bases from J, leaving 11 bases between. Germline CDR1 and CDR2: SQVTM and ANQGSEA. This CDR3 is built from 12 residues. CDR3 nucleotide sequence: TGCAGCGTTGATTCACAGGGTGACATTCAGTACTTC. Its translation is CSVDSQGDIQYF.

The CDR3 loop is CASSPRLYSGNEQYF. The CDR3 DNA sequence: TGTGCCAGCTCACCCCGACTATACTCTGGGAACGAGCAGTACTTC. The chain employs TRBV18 and TRBJ2-7; tentatively, D is TRBD2 (5 bases). The germline gives CDR1 KGHSH, CDR2 LQKENI. Trimming pared 3 bases from V and 5 bases from J, leaving 17 bases between. This CDR3 is 15 amino acids long.

The chain couples TRBV7-2 to TRBJ2-7, with 11 bases lining up with TRBD2. CDR3 length equals 18 residues. V shed 7 bases, J shed 1 base, and the junction held 15 bases outside the gene matches. Germline CDR1 reads SGHTA; CDR2 reads FQGNSA. The CDR3, as DNA: TGTGCCAGCACCCTCCTCGGGCTAGCGGGAGGCCCGTCCTACGAGCAGTACTTC. This codes for CASTLLGLAGGPSYEQYF.

The V call is TRBV10-3, the J call TRBJ1-2; 7 nucleotides agree with TRBD1. The CDR3 has 13 amino acids. Per germline, CDR1 ENHRY and CDR2 SYGVKD. V lost 4 bases to trimming and J lost 6 bases; unmatched junction nucleotides: 5. The CDR3 loop is CAISATGYDGYTF. The CDR3 nucleotides are TGTGCCATCAGTGCGACAGGGTACGATGGCTACACCTTC.

V usage is TRBV29-1 and J usage is TRBJ1-2; D not resolved. The germline V gene encodes CDR1 SQVTM and CDR2 ANQGSEA. This CDR3 spans 12 amino acids. Trimming removed 4 bases at V and 2 bases at J, with 8 bases between. The CDR3 reads CSVVPANYGYTF. The DNA of the CDR3 is TGCAGCGTTGTACCGGCCAACTATGGCTACACCTTC.

V gene TRBV7-6 combines with J gene TRBJ1-3, with D perhaps TRBD1 (5 bases). The CDR3 extends over 16 amino acids. Germline V gene sequence: CDR1 SGHVS, CDR2 FNYEAQ. Trimming stripped 1 base from V and 0 bases from J, with 10 bases between. CDR3 amino acids: CASSLGWGSSGNTIYF. CDR3 in DNA: TGTGCCAGCAGCTTAGGATGGGGGAGCTCTGGAAACACCATATATTTT. Combining the CDR3 with reference TRBV7-6 and TRBJ1-3 gives the whole variable domain GAGVSQSPRYKVTKRGQDVALRCDPISGHVSLYWYRQALGQGPEFLTYFNYEAQQDKSGLPNDRFSAERPEGSISTLTIQRTEQRDSAMYRCASSLGWGSSGNTIYFGEGSWLTVV.

The rearrangement uses TRBV18 and TRBJ2-5, with D possibly TRBD2 on 6 matching bases. Per the germline V gene, CDR1 is KGHSH and CDR2 is LQKENI. The CDR3 covers 17 residues. V was shortened by 0 bases and J by 2 bases, with 16 bases between the two germline ends. CDR3: CASSPPFGGMGQETQYF. Here the CDR3 DNA reads TGTGCCAGCTCACCACCGTTCGGAGGGATGGGGCAAGAGACCCAGTACTTC.

This chain joins TRBV10-1 and TRBJ1-3; D gene unclear. Trimming stripped 3 bases from V and 4 bases from J, with 13 bases between. The germline V gene has CDR1 WNHNN and CDR2 SYGVQD (reference sequence). CDR3 length: 15 amino acids. The CDR3 loop is CASSDPAGPGNTIYF. The CDR3 DNA is TGCGCCAGCAGTGACCCGGCCGGGCCAGGAAACACCATATATTTT.

The chain carries TRBV5-4 and TRBJ2-2; TRBD1 agrees at 9 bases. V was pared by 4 bases and J by 3 bases, with 4 bases of the junction left unmatched. The CDR3 extends over 15 amino acids. The germline CDR1 and CDR2 sequences are SGHNT and YYREEE (reference sequence). The CDR3 coding sequence is TGTGCCAGCAGCAGGGACAGGGCCGACACCGGGGAGCTGTTTTTT. It codes for CASSRDRADTGELFF.

The V call is TRBV6-1, the J call TRBJ2-2; weak D call: TRBD2 (5 bases). The CDR3 covers 14 residues. The V gene's germline CDR1 is MNHNS and CDR2 SASEGT. V was cut by 3 bases and J by 4 bases, with 9 bases left in between. CDR3 nucleotides: TGTGCCAGCAGTGATGGAGGAGGCACCGGGGAGCTGTTTTTT. Translation: CASSDGGGTGELFF.

The rearrangement links TRBV2 to TRBJ1-4, with TRBD1 matching over 9 bases. Germline V lookup: CDR1 SNHLY, CDR2 FYNNEI. The CDR3 is made up of 14 amino acids. V was pared by 1 base and J by 8 bases, with 2 bases of the junction left unmatched. The CDR3 nucleotides are TGTGCCAGCAGTGAAGGACAGGGGGACGAAAAACTGTTTTTT. The encoded protein is CASSEGQGDEKLFF.

The chain recombines TRBV7-6 with TRBJ1-1; the D is unclear. Germline V gene sequence: CDR1 SGHVS, CDR2 FNYEAQ. This CDR3 spans 15 amino acids. The V gene lost 3 bases and the J gene lost 6 bases, with 17 bases spanning the gap. CDR3 amino acids: CASSLGPGIGAEAFF. CDR3 DNA sequence: TGTGCCAGCAGCTTGGGTCCAGGAATTGGGGCTGAAGCTTTCTTT.

The rearrangement uses TRBV18 and TRBJ1-4; no firm D call. Between the trimmed V and J ends, which lost 2 bases and 4 bases, there was a span of 14 bases. There are 16 residues in the CDR3. Germline V gives CDR1 KGHSH, CDR2 LQKENI. The CDR3 protein is CASSPGFRTGNEKLFF. The DNA of the CDR3 is TGTGCCAGCTCACCAGGGTTCCGAACTGGTAATGAAAAACTGTTTTTT. The full variable domain, rest sourced from reference TRBV18 and TRBJ1-4, is NAGVMQNPRHLVRRRGQEARLRCSPMKGHSHVYWYRQLPEEGLKFMVYLQKENIIDESGMPKERFSAEFPKEGPSILRIQQVVRGDSAAYFCASSPGFRTGNEKLFFGSGTQLSVL.

This clone occurred once. The chain combines TRBV9 with TRBJ2-1; TRBD1 agrees at 7 bases. Germline V gene sequence: CDR1 SGDLS, CDR2 YYNGEE. The J segment lost 12 bases and the V segment lost 3 bases, leaving 3 bases of the junction unmatched. The CDR3 consists of 11 residues. The CDR3 spells CASSDGQVQFF. The CDR3 DNA sequence: TGTGCCAGCAGCGATGGACAGGTGCAGTTCTTC.